This TCR beta chain came from a study of blood T cell repertoires in COVID-19. Study details: Samples came from the United States, Italy and Spain, spanning acute and convalescent COVID-19.

CDR3 length: 15 amino acids. Germline V lookup: CDR1 SGHNT, CDR2 YENEEA. The ends lost 3 bases at V and 4 bases at J; junction bases unmatched: 7. TCRdb keeps only in-frame clones here, not all; method: immunoSEQ multiplex PCR. The table lists 97,000 or so clones, approximately 88% of them singletons, with roughly 4.1% in the top ten. This sequence was found in a human donor in a cohort sampled during active COVID-19. V is TRBV11-3 and J is TRBJ1-2, with 8 bases lining up with TRBD1. Sequencing input: peripheral blood. In nucleotides, the CDR3 is TGTGCCAGCAGCTTGAGACAGGGGACGTTCTATGGCTACACCTTC. Translated: CASSLRQGTFYGYTF.